This TCR beta chain was recovered during a study of cytomegalovirus exposure and HLA in healthy donors. Germline CDR1 reads SGHAT; CDR2 reads FQNNGV. The trim removed 7 bases at V and 0 bases at J, leaving 4 bases unmatched. This CDR3 has 14 amino acids. PCR employed 60 Vbeta and 13 Jbeta primers. Libraries were prepared by immunoSEQ multiplex PCR; TCRdb keeps only in-frame clonotypes and omits some of them. The data include more than 110,000 clones; the top ten clones carry roughly 2.6%. Findings and caveats of the study: Available immune exposure information covered CMV serostatus only. The authors enumerated 150 to 200 TCR beta chains as linked to cytomegalovirus.

Note on this clone: The antigen remains undetermined.

The sample comprised PBMCs. The chain has TRBV11-2 and TRBJ2-7; 9 bases agree with TRBD2. The clonotype was recovered from a man between 40 and 49 years old in good health and CMV-seronegative. Here the CDR3 DNA reads TGTGCCAGCATGCTAGCGGGGAGCTCCTACGAGCAGTACTTC. Amino acid sequence: CASMLAGSSYEQYF.